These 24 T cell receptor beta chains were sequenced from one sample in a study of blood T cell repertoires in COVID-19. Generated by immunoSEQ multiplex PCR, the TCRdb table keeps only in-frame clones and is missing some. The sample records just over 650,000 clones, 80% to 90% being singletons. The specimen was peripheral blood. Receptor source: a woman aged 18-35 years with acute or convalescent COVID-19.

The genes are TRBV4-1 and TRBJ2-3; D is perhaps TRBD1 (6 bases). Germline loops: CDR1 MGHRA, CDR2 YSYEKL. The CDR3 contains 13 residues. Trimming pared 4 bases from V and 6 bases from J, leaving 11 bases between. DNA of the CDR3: TGCGCCAGCAGCCTACAGGGAGCGGATACGCAGTATTTT. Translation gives CASSLQGADTQYF.

Here the CDR3 DNA reads TGCGCCAGCGGTGGGACAGACCAAGAGACCCAGTACTTC. Translated: CASGGTDQETQYF. The rearrangement links TRBV4-1 to TRBJ2-5, with 7 bases aligning to TRBD1. The CDR3 is 13 residues long. Trimming removed 8 bases from V and 0 bases from J; junction bases left unmatched: 3. Looked up from germline, CDR1 is MGHRA and CDR2 is YSYEKL.

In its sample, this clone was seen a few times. The CDR3: CASSQDRSGHNEQFF. CDR3 coding DNA: TGCGCCAGCAGCCAAGACAGGAGCGGCCACAATGAGCAGTTCTTC. The chain carries TRBV4-3 and TRBJ2-1; weak D call: TRBD2 (5 bases). Germline V gene data show CDR1 as LGHNA and CDR2 as YSLEER. The V and J ends lost 0 bases and 5 bases respectively, with 11 bases between them. The CDR3 loop spans 15 amino acids.

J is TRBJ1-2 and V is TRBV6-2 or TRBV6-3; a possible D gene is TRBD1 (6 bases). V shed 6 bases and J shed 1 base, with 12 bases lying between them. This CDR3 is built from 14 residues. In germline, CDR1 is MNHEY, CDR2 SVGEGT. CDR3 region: CASSGLGGNYGYTF. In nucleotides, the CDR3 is TGTGCCAGCAGCGGACTAGGGGGTAACTATGGCTACACCTTC.

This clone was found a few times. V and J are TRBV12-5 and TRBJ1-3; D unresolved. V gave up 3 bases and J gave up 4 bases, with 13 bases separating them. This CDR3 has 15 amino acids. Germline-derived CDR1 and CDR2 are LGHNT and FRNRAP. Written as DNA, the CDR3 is TGTGCTAGTGGTTTCATCCCGGGTGTCGGAAACACCATATATTTT. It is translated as CASGFIPGVGNTIYF.

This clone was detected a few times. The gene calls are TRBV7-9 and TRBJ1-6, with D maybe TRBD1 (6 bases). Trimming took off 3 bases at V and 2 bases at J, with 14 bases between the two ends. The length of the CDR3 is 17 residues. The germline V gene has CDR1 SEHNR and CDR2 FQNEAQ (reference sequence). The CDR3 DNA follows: TGTGCCAGCAGCTTTTCTCTTGGGGACACCTATAATTCACCCCTCCACTTT. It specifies CASSFSLGDTYNSPLHF.

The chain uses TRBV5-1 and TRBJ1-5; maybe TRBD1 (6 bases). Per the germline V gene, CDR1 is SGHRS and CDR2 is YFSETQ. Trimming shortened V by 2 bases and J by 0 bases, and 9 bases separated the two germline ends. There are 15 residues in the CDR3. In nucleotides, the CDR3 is TGCGCCAGCAGCTTACAGGGAAGTAGCAATCAGCCCCAGCATTTT. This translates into CASSLQGSSNQPQHF.

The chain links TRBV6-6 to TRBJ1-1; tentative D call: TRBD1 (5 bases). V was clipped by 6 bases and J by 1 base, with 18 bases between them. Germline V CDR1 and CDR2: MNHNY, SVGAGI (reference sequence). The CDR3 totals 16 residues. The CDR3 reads CASSPFGGPRNTEAFF. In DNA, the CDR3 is TGTGCCAGCAGCCCCTTCGGGGGTCCCCGGAACACTGAAGCTTTCTTT.

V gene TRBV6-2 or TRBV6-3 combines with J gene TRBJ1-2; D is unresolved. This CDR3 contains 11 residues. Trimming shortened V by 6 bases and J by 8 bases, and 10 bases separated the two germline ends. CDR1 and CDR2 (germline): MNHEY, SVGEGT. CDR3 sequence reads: CASSQKRGYTF. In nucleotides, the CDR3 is TGTGCCAGCAGCCAAAAGAGAGGCTACACCTTC.

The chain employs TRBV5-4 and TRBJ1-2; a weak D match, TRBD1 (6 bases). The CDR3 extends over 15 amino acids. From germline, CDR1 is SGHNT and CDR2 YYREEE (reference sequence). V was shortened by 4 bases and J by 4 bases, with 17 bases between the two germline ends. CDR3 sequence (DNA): TGTGCCAGCAGCCCGGCGGGGGGGCAAAGCTATGGCTACACCTTC. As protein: CASSPAGGQSYGYTF.

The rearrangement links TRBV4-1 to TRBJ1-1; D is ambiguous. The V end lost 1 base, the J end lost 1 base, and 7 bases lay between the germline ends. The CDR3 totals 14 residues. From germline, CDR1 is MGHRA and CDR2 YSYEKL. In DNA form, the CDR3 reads TGCGCCAGCAGCCAAGTGGGCGCGAACACTGAAGCTTTCTTT. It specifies CASSQVGANTEAFF.

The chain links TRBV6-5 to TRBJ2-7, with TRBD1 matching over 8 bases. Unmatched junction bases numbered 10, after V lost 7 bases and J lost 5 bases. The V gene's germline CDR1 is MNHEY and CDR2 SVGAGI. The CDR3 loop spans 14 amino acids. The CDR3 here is CASTDRGRTNEQYF. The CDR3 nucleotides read TGTGCCAGCACCGACAGGGGTAGAACTAACGAGCAGTACTTC.

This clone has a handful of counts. The CDR3 nucleotides are TGTGCCAGCAGTCTTGGCGGAGGGGGCGTAACTTTCTTT. It translates to CASSLGGGGVTFF. V is TRBV28 and J is TRBJ1-1; 7 bases are shared with TRBD1. Germline V CDR1 and CDR2: MDHEN, SYDVKM. This CDR3 contains 13 residues. V lost 5 bases, J lost 12 bases, and 12 bases stayed unmatched.

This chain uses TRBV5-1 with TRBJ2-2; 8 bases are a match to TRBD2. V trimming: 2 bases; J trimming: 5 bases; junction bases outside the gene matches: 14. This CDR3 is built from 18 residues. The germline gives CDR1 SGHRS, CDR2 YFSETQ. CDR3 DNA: TGCGCCAGCAGCTTTCTTCCTAGCGGGTCCTCCGGAACCGGGGAGCTGTTTTTT. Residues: CASSFLPSGSSGTGELFF. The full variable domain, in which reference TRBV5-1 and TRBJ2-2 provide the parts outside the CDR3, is KAGVTQTPRYLIKTRGQQVTLSCSPISGHRSVSWYQQTPGQGLQFLFEYFSETQRNKGNFPGRFSGRQFSNSRSEMNVSTLELGDSALYLCASSFLPSGSSGTGELFFGEGSRLTVL.

CDR3: CASSKRGQGITAFF. CDR3 sequence (DNA): TGTGCCAGCAGCAAAAGGGGACAGGGAATCACAGCTTTCTTT. V gene TRBV21-1 combines with J gene TRBJ1-1; the DNA was not compared with TRBD1, the D call given in the table. TRBV21-1 is a known pseudogene. The CDR3 totals 14 residues.

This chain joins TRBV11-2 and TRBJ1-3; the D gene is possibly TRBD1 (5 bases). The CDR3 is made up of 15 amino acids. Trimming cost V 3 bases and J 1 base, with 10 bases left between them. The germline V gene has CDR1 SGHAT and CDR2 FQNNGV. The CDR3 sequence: CASSFQGTSGNTIYF. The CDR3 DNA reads TGTGCCAGCAGCTTTCAGGGAACGTCTGGAAACACCATATATTTT.

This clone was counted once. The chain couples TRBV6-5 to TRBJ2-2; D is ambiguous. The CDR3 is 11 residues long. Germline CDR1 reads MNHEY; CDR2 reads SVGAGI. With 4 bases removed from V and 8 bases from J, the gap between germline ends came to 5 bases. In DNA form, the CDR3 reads TGTGCCAGCAGTTCTCAGGGGGAGCTGTTTTTT. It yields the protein CASSSQGELFF.

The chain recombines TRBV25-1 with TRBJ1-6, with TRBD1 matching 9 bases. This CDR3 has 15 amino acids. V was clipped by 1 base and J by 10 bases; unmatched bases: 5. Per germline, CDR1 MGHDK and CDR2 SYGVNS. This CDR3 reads CASSEWGTGQSPLHF. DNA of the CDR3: TGTGCCAGCAGTGAATGGGGGACAGGGCAGTCACCCCTCCACTTT.

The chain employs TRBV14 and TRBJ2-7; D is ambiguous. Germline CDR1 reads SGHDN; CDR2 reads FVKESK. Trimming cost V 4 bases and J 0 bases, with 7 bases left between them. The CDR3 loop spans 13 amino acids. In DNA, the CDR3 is TGTGCCAGCAGCCTCCCGGGCTCCTACGAGCAGTACTTC. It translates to CASSLPGSYEQYF.

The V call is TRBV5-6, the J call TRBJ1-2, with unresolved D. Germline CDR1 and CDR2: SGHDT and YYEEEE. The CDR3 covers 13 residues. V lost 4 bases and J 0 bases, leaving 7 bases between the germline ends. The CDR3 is CASSVPPNYGYTF. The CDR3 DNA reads TGTGCCAGCAGCGTCCCTCCTAACTATGGCTACACCTTC.

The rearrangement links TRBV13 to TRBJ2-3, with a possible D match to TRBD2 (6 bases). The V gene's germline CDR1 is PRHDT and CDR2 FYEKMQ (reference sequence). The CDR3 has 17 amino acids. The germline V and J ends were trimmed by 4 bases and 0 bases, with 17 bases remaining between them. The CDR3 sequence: CASSSLALGGSTDTQYF. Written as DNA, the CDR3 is TGTGCCAGCAGCTCCCTGGCCTTGGGGGGAAGCACAGATACGCAGTATTTT.

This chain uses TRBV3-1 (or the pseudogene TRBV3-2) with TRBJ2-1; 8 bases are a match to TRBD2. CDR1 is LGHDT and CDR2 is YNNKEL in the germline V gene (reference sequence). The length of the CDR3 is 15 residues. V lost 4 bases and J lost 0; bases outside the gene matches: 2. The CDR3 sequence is CASSLGTSSYNEQFF. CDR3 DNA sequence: TGTGCCAGCAGCCTTGGGACTAGCTCCTACAATGAGCAGTTCTTC.

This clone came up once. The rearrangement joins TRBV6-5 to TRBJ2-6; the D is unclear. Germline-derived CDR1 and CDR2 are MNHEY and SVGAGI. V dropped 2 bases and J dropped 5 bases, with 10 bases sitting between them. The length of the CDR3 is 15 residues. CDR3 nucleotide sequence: TGTGCCAGCAGTTACCTAGAAGCACGGGCCAACGTCCTGACTTTC. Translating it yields CASSYLEARANVLTF.

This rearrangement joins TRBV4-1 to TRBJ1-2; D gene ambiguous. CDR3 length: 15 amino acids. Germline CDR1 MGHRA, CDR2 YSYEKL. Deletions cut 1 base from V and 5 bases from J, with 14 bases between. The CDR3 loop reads CASSQVQGREYGYTF. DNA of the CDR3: TGCGCCAGCAGCCAAGTCCAAGGGAGGGAATATGGCTACACCTTC.